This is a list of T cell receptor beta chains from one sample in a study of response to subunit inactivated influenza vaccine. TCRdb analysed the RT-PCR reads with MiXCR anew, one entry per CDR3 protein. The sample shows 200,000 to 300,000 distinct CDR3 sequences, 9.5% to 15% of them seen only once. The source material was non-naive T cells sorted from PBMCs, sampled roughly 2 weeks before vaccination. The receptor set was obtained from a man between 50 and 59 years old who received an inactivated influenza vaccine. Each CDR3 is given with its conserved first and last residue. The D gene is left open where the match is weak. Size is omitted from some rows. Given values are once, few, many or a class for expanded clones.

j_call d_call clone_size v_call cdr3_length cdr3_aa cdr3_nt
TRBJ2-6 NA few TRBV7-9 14 CATGPFSGANVLTF TGTGCGACAGGACCTTTCTCTGGGGCCAACGTCCTGACTTTC
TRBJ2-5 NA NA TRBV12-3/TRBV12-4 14 CASNVRGSRETQYF TGTGCCAGCAACGTGAGGGGTTCCAGAGAGACCCAGTACTTC
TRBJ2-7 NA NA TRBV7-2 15 CASSLARQTSYEQYF TGTGCCAGCAGCTTAGCGCGGCAGACCTCCTACGAGCAGTACTTC
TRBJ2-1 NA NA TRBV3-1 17 CATSKALGLGGYNEQFF TGTGCCACCTCCAAGGCGCTGGGGTTGGGTGGCTACAATGAGCAGTTCTTC
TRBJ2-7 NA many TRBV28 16 CASSSSGRIDGYEQYF TGTGCCAGCAGTTCTTCTGGTCGGATCGACGGCTACGAGCAGTACTTC
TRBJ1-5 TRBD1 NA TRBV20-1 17 CSASRHKQGFGNQPQHF TGCAGTGCTAGCAGACATAAACAGGGGTTTGGCAATCAGCCCCAGCATTTT
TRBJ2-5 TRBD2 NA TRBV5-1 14 CASSSAGGSETQYF TGCGCCAGCAGCTCGGCGGGCGGGAGTGAGACCCAGTACTTC
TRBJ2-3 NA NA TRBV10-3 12 CAISESGDTQYF TGTGCCATCAGTGAGTCTGGAGATACGCAGTATTTT
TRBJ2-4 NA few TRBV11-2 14 CASSLDTVRNIQYF TGTGCCAGCAGCTTAGATACAGTTAGAAACATTCAGTACTTC
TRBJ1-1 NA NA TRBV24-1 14 CATSADTQDTEAFF TGTGCCACCAGTGCGGATACTCAGGACACTGAAGCTTTCTTT
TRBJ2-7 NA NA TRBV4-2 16 CASSQEGTFGSYEQYF TGTGCCAGCAGCCAGGAAGGGACATTTGGTTCCTACGAGCAGTACTTC
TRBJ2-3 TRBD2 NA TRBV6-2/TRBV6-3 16 CASSYGDSGDLDTQYF TGTGCCAGCAGTTACGGAGATAGCGGGGACCTGGATACGCAGTATTTT
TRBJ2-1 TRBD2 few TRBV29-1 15 CSFLGGTSGGNEQFF TGCAGCTTCCTAGGCGGGACTAGCGGGGGAAATGAGCAGTTCTTC
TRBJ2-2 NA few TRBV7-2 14 CASSLYGVGGELFF TGTGCCAGCAGCTTATACGGGGTGGGCGGGGAGCTGTTTTTT
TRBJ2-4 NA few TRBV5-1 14 CASSLTVAKNIQYF TGCGCCAGCAGCTTGACAGTAGCCAAAAACATTCAGTACTTC
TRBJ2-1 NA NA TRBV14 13 CASSQSLGYEQFF TGTGCCAGCAGCCAAAGTCTAGGGTATGAGCAGTTCTTC
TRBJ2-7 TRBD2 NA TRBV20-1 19 CSARDLPGIAGESSYEQYF TGCAGTGCTAGAGATCTACCCGGTATAGCGGGGGAAAGCTCCTACGAGCAGTACTTC
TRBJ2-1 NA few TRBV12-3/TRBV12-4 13 CASSQRPDNEQFF TGTGCCAGCAGTCAACGACCCGACAATGAGCAGTTCTTC
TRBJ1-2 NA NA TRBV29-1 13 CSVHLMTDYGYTF TGCAGCGTTCACCTGATGACAGACTATGGCTACACCTTC
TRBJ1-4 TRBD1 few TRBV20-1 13 CSATDRVYEKLFF TGCAGTGCTACGGACAGGGTGTATGAAAAACTGTTTTTT
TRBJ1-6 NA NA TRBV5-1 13 CASSLVSDSPLHF TGCGCCAGCAGCTTGGTTTCGGATTCACCCCTCCACTTT
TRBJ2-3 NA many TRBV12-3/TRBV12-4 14 CASSLVGSTDTQYF TGTGCCAGCAGTTTGGTAGGGAGCACAGATACGCAGTATTTT
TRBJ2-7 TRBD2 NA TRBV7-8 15 CASSLIMAGGAEQYF TGTGCCAGCAGCTTAATAATGGCGGGGGGGGCCGAGCAGTACTTC
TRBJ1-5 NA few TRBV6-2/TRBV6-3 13 CASSYTGSQPQHF TGTGCCAGCAGTTATACAGGGTCTCAGCCCCAGCATTTT
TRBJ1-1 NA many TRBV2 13 CASKGGENTEAFF TGTGCCAGCAAAGGCGGGGAGAACACTGAAGCTTTCTTT
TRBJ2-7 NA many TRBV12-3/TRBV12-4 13 CASSRQAGYEQYF TGTGCCAGCAGTAGACAGGCGGGCTACGAGCAGTACTTC
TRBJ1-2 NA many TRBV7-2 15 CASSPLNKNNYGYTF TGTGCCAGCAGCCCCTTAAACAAGAATAACTATGGCTACACCTTC
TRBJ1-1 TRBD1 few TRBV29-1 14 CSAEEGQGGAEAFF TGCAGCGCCGAAGAGGGACAGGGGGGCGCTGAAGCTTTCTTT
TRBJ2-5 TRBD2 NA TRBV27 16 CASSSLLAGVVETQYF TGTGCCAGCAGTTCTTTACTAGCGGGAGTGGTTGAGACCCAGTACTTC
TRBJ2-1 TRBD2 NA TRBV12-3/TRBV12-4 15 CASSTLAGGVNEQFF TGTGCCAGCAGTACCCTAGCGGGGGGGGTGAATGAGCAGTTCTTC
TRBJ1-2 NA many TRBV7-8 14 CASSTRVRDGGYTF TGTGCCAGCAGCACCCGGGTTAGGGACGGCGGCTACACCTTC
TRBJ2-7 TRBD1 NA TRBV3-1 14 CASSQLQGPYEQYF TGTGCCAGCAGCCAACTACAGGGGCCCTACGAGCAGTACTTC
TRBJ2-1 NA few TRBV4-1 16 CASSHDRQAAVNEQFF TGCGCCAGCAGCCACGACAGACAGGCGGCGGTCAATGAGCAGTTCTTC
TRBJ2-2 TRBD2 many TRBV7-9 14 CASRGLHNTGELFF TGTGCCAGCAGGGGACTACACAACACCGGGGAGCTGTTTTTT
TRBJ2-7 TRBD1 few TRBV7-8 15 CASSLAYRGYGEQYF TGTGCCAGCAGCTTAGCGTACAGGGGGTATGGCGAGCAGTACTTC
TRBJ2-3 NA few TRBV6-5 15 CASSYQASATDTQYF TGTGCCAGCAGTTACCAGGCTAGCGCCACAGATACGCAGTATTTT
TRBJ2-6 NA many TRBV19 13 CASGVTGANVLTF TGTGCCAGTGGTGTTACTGGGGCCAACGTCCTGACTTTC
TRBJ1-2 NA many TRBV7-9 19 CASSFVSGRRTAIDYGYTF TGTGCCAGCAGCTTCGTATCGGGGCGTAGGACAGCTATAGACTATGGCTACACCTTC
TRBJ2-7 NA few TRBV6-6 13 CASSSGGGLDLYF TGTGCCAGCAGTTCGGGTGGGGGTCTCGATCTGTACTTC
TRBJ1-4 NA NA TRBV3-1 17 CASSQDRWARINEKLFF TGTGCCAGCAGCCAAGATCGTTGGGCCAGAATAAATGAAAAACTGTTTTTT
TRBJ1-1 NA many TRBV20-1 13 CSARDWGNTEAFF TGCAGTGCTAGAGATTGGGGAAACACTGAAGCTTTCTTT
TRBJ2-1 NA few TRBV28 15 CASSLFAGAIGEQFF TGTGCCAGCAGTTTATTCGCGGGGGCGATAGGTGAGCAGTTCTTC
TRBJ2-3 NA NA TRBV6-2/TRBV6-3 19 CASSSHPRTAASFTDTQYF TGTGCCAGCAGTTCCCATCCACGGACAGCGGCCAGCTTCACAGATACGCAGTATTTT
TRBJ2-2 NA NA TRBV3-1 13 CASRGSYTGELFF TGTGCCAGCAGAGGGTCCTACACCGGGGAGCTGTTTTTT
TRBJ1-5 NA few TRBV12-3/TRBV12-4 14 CASSLGTGRQPQHF TGTGCCAGCAGTTTGGGTACAGGGCGTCAGCCCCAGCATTTT
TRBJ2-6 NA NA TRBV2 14 CASSGISGANVLTF TGTGCCAGCAGTGGCATCTCTGGGGCCAACGTCCTGACTTTC
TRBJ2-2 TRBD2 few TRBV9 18 CASSPGLAGGTHTGELFF TGTGCCAGCAGCCCGGGACTAGCGGGAGGGACTCACACCGGGGAGCTGTTTTTT
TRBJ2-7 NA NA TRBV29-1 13 CSVLTAPRYEQYF TGCAGCGTCTTGACAGCCCCTCGCTACGAGCAGTACTTC
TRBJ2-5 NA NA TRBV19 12 CASSFLQETQYF TGTGCCAGTTCTTTTCTCCAAGAGACCCAGTACTTC
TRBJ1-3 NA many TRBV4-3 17 CASSQDPFTSSGNTIYF TGCGCCAGCAGCCAAGATCCTTTTACCAGCTCTGGAAACACCATATATTTT
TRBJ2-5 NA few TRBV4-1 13 CASSQETQETQYF TGCGCCAGCAGCCAAGAGACACAAGAGACCCAGTACTTC
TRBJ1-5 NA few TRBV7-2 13 CASSSDPAQPQHF TGTGCCAGCAGCTCGGACCCCGCCCAGCCCCAGCATTTT
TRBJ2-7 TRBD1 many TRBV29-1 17 CSVMGGVGDRSAYEQYF TGCAGCGTCATGGGAGGCGTAGGGGACAGGTCCGCCTACGAGCAGTACTTC
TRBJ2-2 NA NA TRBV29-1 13 CSVDGGNTGELFF TGCAGCGTTGACGGCGGAAACACCGGGGAGCTGTTTTTT